Below are 18 T cell receptor beta chains sequenced from a single sample in a study of T cells in Graves' hyperthyroidism and ophthalmopathy. RNA transcripts served as the template for amplifying TCR beta CDR3 regions. First-round RT-PCR with HTBI primers amplified the TCR CDR3 region. TCRdb processed the multiplex PCR reads anew with MiXCR; each CDR3 protein has one entry. The data hold 540,000 or so distinct CDR3 sequences, with approximately 44% observed a single time. Sequenced sample: peripheral blood or thyroid tissue (not recorded which). Receptors originate from an adult woman with Graves' disease, either hyperthyroidism or ophthalmopathy (not recorded which).

As regards this clonotype: One base away lies a much larger clone, so this may be a sequencing read error. The CDR3 DNA reads as TGCGCCAGCAGCCAAGTTCTGCCGGCAGGGGAGACCCAGTACTTC. Translating gives CASSQVLPAGETQYF. This chain connects TRBV4-1 to TRBJ2-5, with a possible D match to TRBD1 (5 bases). The germline CDR1 and CDR2 sequences are MGHRA and YSYEKL. Deletions cut 1 base from V and 5 bases from J, with 14 bases between. The CDR3 runs to 15 residues.

This clonotype was detected ten times or more. The chain employs TRBV2 and TRBJ1-1; the match to TRBD1 covers 10 bases. The CDR3 spans 13 residues. The trim removed 7 bases at V and 4 bases at J, leaving 3 bases unmatched. CDR1 and CDR2 (germline): SNHLY, FYNNEI. The CDR3 protein is CASIGQGGTEAFF. The CDR3 region has the DNA TGTGCCAGCATAGGACAGGGGGGCACTGAAGCTTTCTTT.

As to this clonotype: Mismatch with germline at one junction end may stem from a read error. V is TRBV7-9 and J is TRBJ2-6; 9 nucleotides match TRBD2. The CDR3 is made up of 16 amino acids. The germline V gene has CDR1 SEHNR and CDR2 FQNEAQ (reference sequence). CDR3 sequence: CASSPLGRGRAHVLTF. The CDR3 coding sequence is TGTGCCAGCAGCCCACTGGGACGCGGGAGGGCCCACGTCCTGACTTTC.

There are many counts of this clonotype. The chain employs TRBV11-2 and TRBJ2-2, with D tentatively TRBD1 (6 bases). Germline CDR1 reads SGHAT; CDR2 reads FQNNGV. Trimming cost V 5 bases and J 0 bases, with 10 bases left between them. There are 15 residues in the CDR3. In nucleotides, the CDR3 is TGTGCCAGCAGCCACAGGGATTCGAACACCGGGGAGCTGTTTTTT. Amino acids: CASSHRDSNTGELFF.

The chain carries TRBV14 and TRBJ1-4; D perhaps matches TRBD1 (5 bases). Germline CDR1 is SGHDN and CDR2 is FVKESK. Trimming shortened V by 7 bases and J by 4 bases, and 19 bases separated the two germline ends. The CDR3 runs to 16 residues. The CDR3 DNA sequence: TGTGCCAGCACCTTGGATTGGGGCAGGTTTAATGAAAAACTGTTTTTT. The encoded protein is CASTLDWGRFNEKLFF.

V usage is TRBV11-2 and J usage is TRBJ2-5, with no clear D. Trimming stripped 8 bases from V and 13 bases from J, with 14 bases between. This CDR3 is 10 amino acids long. Looked up from germline, CDR1 is SGHAT and CDR2 is FQNNGV. CDR3: CASGEAVVYF. The CDR3 coding sequence is TGTGCCAGCGGTGAAGCAGTCGTGTACTTC.

The table lists this clonotype with many counts. This CDR3 is CASSLGRRGQKGNQPQHF. Here the CDR3 DNA reads TGTGCCAGCAGCCTAGGCCGCAGGGGGCAGAAAGGCAATCAGCCCCAGCATTTT. This rearrangement joins TRBV7-9 to TRBJ1-5; TRBD1 agrees at 8 bases. Germline trimming cut 5 bases from V and 2 bases from J; bases unmatched to any gene: 14. This CDR3 is 18 amino acids long. Germline CDR1 reads SEHNR; CDR2 reads FQNEAQ (reference sequence).

The chain links TRBV7-9 to TRBJ2-7, with D tentatively TRBD2 (5 bases). Looked up from germline, CDR1 is SEHNR and CDR2 is FQNEAQ (reference sequence). This CDR3 comprises 15 residues. Trimming took off 1 base at V and 0 bases at J, with 10 bases between the two ends. CDR3 sequence reads: CASSLEAGHSYEQYF. The CDR3 nucleotides read TGTGCCAGCAGCTTAGAGGCGGGTCACTCCTACGAGCAGTACTTC.

This clonotype was observed many times. This chain connects TRBV9 to TRBJ1-2, with 7 bases that match TRBD1. The CDR3 loop spans 17 amino acids. The ends lost 4 bases at V and 5 bases at J; junction bases unmatched: 17. The germline V gene has CDR1 SGDLS and CDR2 YYNGEE. CDR3 sequence: CASSHPRREGARYGYTF. The CDR3 coding sequence is TGTGCCAGCAGCCACCCACGGAGGGAGGGGGCGCGGTATGGCTACACCTTC.

This sequence joins TRBV2 and TRBJ1-5; 9 nucleotides match TRBD1. From germline, CDR1 is SNHLY and CDR2 FYNNEI. J was trimmed by 4 bases and V by 2 bases; bases with no gene match: 3. This CDR3 has 15 amino acids. The CDR3 loop reads CASSENGQGNQPQHF. The CDR3 DNA reads as TGTGCCAGCAGTGAAAACGGACAGGGGAATCAGCCCCAGCATTTT. Looking up the rest from reference TRBV2 and TRBJ1-5 gives the full variable domain: EPEVTQTPSHQVTQMGQEVILRCVPISNHLYFYWYRQILGQKVEFLVSFYNNEISEKSEIFDDQFSVERPDGSNFTLKIRSTKLEDSAMYFCASSENGQGNQPQHFGDGTRLSIL.

This clonotype has a count of ten or more. The chain employs TRBV12-3 or TRBV12-4 and TRBJ1-5, with 7 positions matching TRBD1. The J segment lost 9 bases and the V segment lost 4 bases, leaving 9 bases of the junction unmatched. The CDR3 is made up of 14 amino acids. The CDR3, as DNA: TGTGCCAGCAGTTCCACAGGGGAGGTACGGCCCCAGCATTTT. Its protein product is CASSSTGEVRPQHF.

The chain links TRBV2 to TRBJ2-5; D uncertain. This CDR3 has 12 residues. Trimming cost V 8 bases and J 5 bases, with 12 bases left between them. Germline V gene data show CDR1 as SNHLY and CDR2 as FYNNEI. The CDR3 DNA reads TGTGCCAGCTTGGGTGTGGGGGAGACCCAGTACTTC. Amino acid sequence: CASLGVGETQYF.

This clonotype was seen many times. The CDR3 nucleotides read TGTGCCAGCAGTTTTTACTCCGGGATGCATGAGCAGTTCTTC. Amino acids: CASSFYSGMHEQFF. The chain links TRBV27 to TRBJ2-1; TRBD2 might be the D (5 bases). The ends were cut back, 3 bases at V and 8 bases at J, with 14 bases in the middle. This CDR3 comprises 14 residues. CDR1 is MNHEY, CDR2 SMNVEV, per germline (reference sequence).

This chain links TRBV29-1 with TRBJ1-2; 7 nucleotides match TRBD1. Germline V gene data show CDR1 as SQVTM and CDR2 as ANQGSEA. The CDR3 runs to 13 residues. The V segment lost 7 bases and the J segment 4 bases; nucleotides outside the gene matches: 9. DNA for the CDR3: TGCAGCGCTACGACAGGGAGAGTCTATGGCTACACCTTC. As protein: CSATTGRVYGYTF.

The table lists this clonotype with a count of one. This chain connects TRBV19 to TRBJ2-2; D may be TRBD1 or TRBD2 (5 bases each). V lost 4 bases, J lost 8 bases, and 14 bases lay in between. CDR3 length equals 14 residues. Germline V lookup: CDR1 LNHDA, CDR2 SQIVND (reference sequence). CDR3 DNA: TGTGCCAGTAGTACGGGGCCCCCTAGAGGGGAGCTGTTTTTT. It yields the protein CASSTGPPRGELFF.

This clonotype was counted between two and nine times. The J gene is TRBJ2-3, the V gene TRBV20-1; 7 nucleotides align to TRBD2. Trimming cost V 2 bases and J 6 bases; bases outside gene matches: 8. The CDR3 totals 14 residues. Germline V gives CDR1 DFQATT, CDR2 SNEGSKA (reference sequence). This chain's CDR3 is CSARPSGNTDTQYF. The CDR3 nucleotides read TGCAGTGCTAGACCCAGCGGGAATACGGATACGCAGTATTTT.

This clonotype was recorded many times. CDR3 sequence: CASSGTSGNQETQYF. CDR3 coding DNA: TGTGCCAGCAGTGGGACTAGCGGGAACCAAGAGACCCAGTACTTC. The genes are TRBV2 and TRBJ2-5, with TRBD2 identical over 12 bases. From germline, CDR1 is SNHLY and CDR2 FYNNEI. The CDR3 loop spans 15 amino acids. Trimming cost V 4 bases and J 0 bases; bases outside gene matches: 0.

This clonotype was counted ten times or more. The V call is TRBV19, the J call TRBJ1-2, with TRBD1 matching over 7 bases. Germline values: CDR1 LNHDA, CDR2 SQIVND (reference sequence). This CDR3 region has 14 residues. The V and J ends lost 4 bases and 4 bases, in that order; junction bases with no gene match: 6. CDR3 DNA: TGTGCCAGTAGTACAAGGGACAGCCTCTATGGCTACACCTTC. Protein: CASSTRDSLYGYTF. Using reference TRBV19 and TRBJ1-2 for the parts outside the CDR3, the full variable domain is DGGITQSPKYLFRKEGQNVTLSCEQNLNHDAMYWYRQDPGQGLRLIYYSQIVNDFQKGDIAEGYSVSREKKESFPLTVTSAQKNPTAFYLCASSTRDSLYGYTFGSGTRLTVV.